The 31 T cell receptor beta chains given below trace back to one sample, sequenced in a study of early T cells in non-severe SARS-CoV-2 infection. In TCRdb, the 5' RACE reads were re-called with MiXCR into one record per CDR3 protein. This sample carries tens of thousands of distinct CDR3 sequences, over 7% of them seen once, and the ten largest clones take approximately 4.4%. The sample consisted of whole blood. These receptors all stem from an adult who was a healthcare worker with PCR-confirmed SARS-CoV-2 infection or an uninfected control (not recorded which).

There are a few counts of this clonotype. V gene TRBV7-9 combines with J gene TRBJ1-3; D is perhaps TRBD1 (5 bases). The CDR3 consists of 16 residues. Trimming removed 8 bases from V and 3 bases from J, with 20 bases in between. CDR1 is SEHNR, CDR2 FQNEAQ, per germline (reference sequence). The CDR3 bases are TGTGCCAGCGGGGGAAGCGGAGAGTTAATTGGAAACACCATATATTTT. Translated, it gives CASGGSGELIGNTIYF.

This clonotype was seen only a few times. This sequence joins TRBV4-1 and TRBJ2-6, with a weak D call TRBD2 (5 bases). Trimming removed 0 bases at V and 2 bases at J, with 17 bases between. In germline, CDR1 is MGHRA, CDR2 YSYEKL. The CDR3 consists of 19 residues. The CDR3 nucleotides are TGCGCCAGCAGCCAAGATCGGGGTAATCGTGGAACTGGGGCCAACGTCCTGACTTTC. Translated: CASSQDRGNRGTGANVLTF.

This clonotype was recorded a few times. The chain has TRBV7-2 and TRBJ2-7, with TRBD2 as a possible D gene (5 bases). The CDR3 consists of 12 residues. V was cut by 6 bases and J by 7 bases, with 13 bases left in between. Germline CDR1 and CDR2: SGHTA and FQGNSA. The CDR3 region has the DNA TGTGCCAGCAGACTAGACGTTGGGGAGCAGTACTTC. Protein product: CASRLDVGEQYF.

This clonotype was recorded a few times. The rearrangement links TRBV12-5 to TRBJ2-1; 7 positions match TRBD2. This CDR3 spans 13 amino acids. Looked up from germline, CDR1 is LGHNT and CDR2 is FRNRAP. The trim removed 10 bases at V and 1 base at J, leaving 4 bases unmatched. In DNA, the CDR3 is TGTGCTACTCGAGCGGGATCCTACAATGAGCAGTTCTTC. It specifies CATRAGSYNEQFF.

This clonotype was found many times. V usage is TRBV11-2 and J usage is TRBJ2-6; D is ambiguous. CDR3 length equals 15 residues. Per the germline V gene, CDR1 is SGHAT and CDR2 is FQNNGV. V lost 0 bases to trimming and J lost 0 bases, with 3 bases between them. This chain's CDR3 is CASSLDGSGANVLTF. The DNA for the CDR3 is TGTGCCAGCAGCTTAGACGGCTCTGGGGCCAACGTCCTGACTTTC.

This clonotype was seen more than once but under ten times. J is TRBJ2-3 and V is TRBV9; D not resolved. Germline V gene lookup returns CDR1 SGDLS and CDR2 YYNGEE. The CDR3 has 14 residues. V was shortened by 4 bases and J by 1 base, with 10 bases between the two germline ends. The CDR3 spells CASSPVTGTDTQYF. DNA for the CDR3: TGTGCCAGCAGCCCAGTGACGGGCACAGATACGCAGTATTTT.

V gene TRBV2 combines with J gene TRBJ1-5, with D tentatively TRBD1 (5 bases). The CDR3 extends over 12 amino acids. Germline CDR1 is SNHLY and CDR2 is FYNNEI. V was shortened by 6 bases and J by 7 bases, with 10 bases between the two germline ends. Here the CDR3 DNA reads TGTGCCAGCAGCAGGGAATCCCAGCCCCAGCATTTT. It is translated as CASSRESQPQHF.

The J gene is TRBJ2-1, the V gene TRBV5-1; 11 bases agree with TRBD2. In germline, CDR1 is SGHRS, CDR2 YFSETQ. The CDR3 runs 15 residues. J gave up 8 bases and V 2 bases, and 6 bases lay outside the gene matches. The CDR3 loop reads CASSFLAGGFDEQFF. CDR3 nucleotides: TGCGCCAGCAGCTTTCTAGCGGGAGGATTCGATGAGCAGTTCTTC.

The V and J genes are TRBV20-1 and TRBJ1-1; unclear D gene. V dropped 3 bases and J dropped 1 base, with 9 bases sitting between them. The CDR3 runs to 13 residues. Germline CDR1 reads DFQATT; CDR2 reads SNEGSKA (reference sequence). The CDR3 DNA is TGCAGTGCTAGTAACAGTGGGAACACTGAAGCTTTCTTT. It encodes CSASNSGNTEAFF.

Many counts were recorded for this clonotype. The rearrangement links TRBV20-1 to TRBJ2-3, with D perhaps being TRBD1 or TRBD2 (7 bases each). The CDR3 sequence is 15 residues long. The germline V and J ends were trimmed by 2 bases and 1 base, with 13 bases remaining between them. Germline V CDR1 and CDR2: DFQATT, SNEGSKA (reference sequence). Here the CDR3 DNA reads TGCAGTGCTAGAAAGGGGGCGGGAGGCACAGATACGCAGTATTTT. Its protein is CSARKGAGGTDTQYF.

The chain joins TRBV2 to TRBJ2-5, with TRBD2 identical over 7 bases. The CDR3 covers 13 residues. Trimming cost V 10 bases and J 2 bases; bases outside gene matches: 7. Germline values: CDR1 SNHLY, CDR2 FYNNEI. CDR3 nucleotide sequence: TGTGCCACCGAGACTAGCCGGCAAGAGACCCAGTACTTC. It yields the protein CATETSRQETQYF. Full variable domain (remainder filled in from reference TRBV2 and TRBJ2-5): EPEVTQTPSHQVTQMGQEVILRCVPISNHLYFYWYRQILGQKVEFLVSFYNNEISEKSEIFDDQFSVERPDGSNFTLKIRSTKLEDSAMYFCATETSRQETQYFGPGTRLLVL.

On this clonotype itself: This clone may be a read error of a much larger clone one base away. The chain employs TRBV7-2 and TRBJ2-7, with TRBD2 matching 10 bases. Per the germline V gene, CDR1 is SGHTA and CDR2 is FQGNSA. The CDR3 loop spans 16 amino acids. The CDR3 DNA reads as TGTGCCTGCAGCTTCCTCACTAGCGGGGCTGCCTACGAGCAGTACTTC. This encodes CACSFLTSGAAYEQYF.

The chain employs TRBV4-1 and TRBJ2-1; TRBD1 or TRBD2 may be the D gene (6 bases each). Germline CDR1 is MGHRA and CDR2 is YSYEKL. This CDR3 has 16 amino acids. With 3 bases removed from V and 5 bases from J, the gap between germline ends came to 17 bases. The CDR3 loop reads CASSQPTWRDNNEQFF. The CDR3, as DNA: TGCGCCAGCAGCCAGCCAACCTGGCGGGACAACAATGAGCAGTTCTTC.

The CDR3: CSVGTSGRSDTQYF. The CDR3 DNA sequence: TGCAGCGTTGGGACTAGCGGGAGGTCAGATACGCAGTATTTT. The gene calls are TRBV29-1 and TRBJ2-3; 14 positions agree with TRBD2. The CDR3 is made up of 14 amino acids. The V and J ends lost 4 bases and 4 bases, in that order; junction bases with no gene match: 1. The germline V gene has CDR1 SQVTM and CDR2 ANQGSEA.

This clonotype is deemed medium-sized. The V gene is TRBV6-1, the J gene TRBJ1-5; weak D call: TRBD1 (6 bases). V lost 7 bases and J lost 4, with 8 bases in between. Germline V CDR1 and CDR2: MNHNS, SASEGT. This CDR3 is 12 amino acids long. As DNA, the CDR3 is TGTGCCAGCATAGGGGGGAATCAGCCCCAGCATTTT. This encodes CASIGGNQPQHF.

This clonotype appeared a few times. This sequence joins TRBV13 and TRBJ2-7; maybe TRBD2 (5 bases). V shed 0 bases and J shed 4 bases, with 10 bases lying between them. This CDR3 comprises 14 residues. CDR1 and CDR2 (germline): PRHDT, FYEKMQ (reference sequence). CDR3 region: CASSLGLGDYEQYF. CDR3 nucleotide sequence: TGTGCCAGCAGCTTAGGACTAGGTGATTACGAGCAGTACTTC.

The V and J genes are TRBV12-3 or TRBV12-4 and TRBJ1-6, with D possibly TRBD1 on 5 matching bases. The V and J ends lost 4 bases and 7 bases respectively, with 11 bases between them. The CDR3 runs 14 residues. The CDR3, as DNA: TGTGCCAGCAGTTCTGCGGGACGCAATTCACCCCTCCACTTT. Its translation: CASSSAGRNSPLHF.

This clonotype was counted only a few times. The chain employs TRBV18 and TRBJ1-1, with no clear D. Trimming stripped 3 bases from V and 8 bases from J, with 10 bases between. CDR1 is KGHSH and CDR2 is LQKENI in the germline V gene. The CDR3 covers 12 residues. CDR3 in DNA: TGTGCCAGCTCACCCACGCCGGAAGAAGCTTTCTTT. The encoded protein is CASSPTPEEAFF.

This chain connects TRBV11-2 to TRBJ2-7; D is possibly TRBD1 (6 bases). Germline V gene data show CDR1 as SGHAT and CDR2 as FQNNGV. This CDR3 region has 16 residues. Trimming stripped 0 bases from V and 6 bases from J, with 18 bases between. The CDR3 nucleotides read TGTGCCAGCAGCTTAGATGCCCGGGACACCTTCCTCGAGCAGTACTTC. Residues: CASSLDARDTFLEQYF.

This clonotype showed up just a few times. The rearrangement joins TRBV10-2 to TRBJ2-7; D possibly corresponds to TRBD1 (6 bases). The CDR3 runs 14 residues. The ends were cut back, 3 bases at V and 9 bases at J, with 18 bases in the middle. From germline, CDR1 is WSHSY and CDR2 SAAADI. CDR3 nucleotide sequence: TGCGCCAGCAGTGAACCAGGGGACGTTCAGTTGCAGTACTTC. It is translated as CASSEPGDVQLQYF.

J is TRBJ2-3 and V is TRBV9; D gene uncertain. The CDR3 is made up of 19 amino acids. The germline V and J ends were trimmed by 4 bases and 0 bases, with 24 bases remaining between them. In germline, CDR1 is SGDLS, CDR2 YYNGEE. For the CDR3, the DNA is TGTGCCAGCAGCCGCTCCTCCCAGTACAGCCCCATTAGCACAGATACGCAGTATTTT. Amino acids: CASSRSSQYSPISTDTQYF.

As to this clonotype: A much larger clonotype is one base distant, so this may be a read error. The chain's CDR3 is CASSQGAGANVLTF. In DNA form, the CDR3 reads TGTGCCAGCAGCCAAGGGGCTGGGGCCAACGTCCTGACTTTC. This chain uses TRBV3-1 with TRBJ2-6; D unclear. Germline CDR1 and CDR2: LGHDT and YNNKEL (reference sequence). V lost 1 base and J lost 2, with 3 bases in between. CDR3 length: 14 residues.

This clonotype has ten or more counts. V and J are TRBV15 and TRBJ1-1; 8 nucleotides align to TRBD1. The CDR3 length is 15 residues. The germline V gene has CDR1 LNHNV and CDR2 YYDKDF (reference sequence). Germline trimming cut 7 bases from V and 4 bases from J; bases unmatched to any gene: 11. CDR3 loop: CATTENLDRVTEAFF. CDR3 in DNA: TGTGCCACCACGGAAAACTTGGACAGGGTCACTGAAGCTTTCTTT.

This rearrangement joins TRBV6-1 to TRBJ2-3; D is unresolved. The CDR3 is 15 amino acids. Trimming stripped 11 bases from V and 2 bases from J, with 20 bases between. The V gene's germline CDR1 is MNHNS and CDR2 SASEGT. CDR3 coding DNA: TGTGCCCCGAGGAAACGGGCACATTTCACAGATACGCAGTATTTT. It codes for CAPRKRAHFTDTQYF.

This clonotype was seen more than once but under ten times. The rearrangement joins TRBV19 to TRBJ2-3; TRBD2 aligns across 8 bases. The CDR3 consists of 16 residues. V lost 2 bases and J lost 3; bases outside the gene matches: 7. Germline assignment: CDR1 LNHDA and CDR2 SQIVND (reference sequence). The CDR3 region is CASSIRSGGATDTQYF. The CDR3 DNA sequence: TGTGCCAGTAGTATACGATCCGGGGGGGCGACAGATACGCAGTATTTT.

The chain recombines TRBV4-2 with TRBJ2-3; weak D call: TRBD2 (5 bases). The CDR3 spans 14 residues. Germline V gene data show CDR1 as LGHNA and CDR2 as YNFKEQ. V dropped 8 bases and J dropped 6 bases, with 18 bases sitting between them. The CDR3 nucleotides are TGTGCCAGCGGGGAAATGGGGAGCAGGGATACGCAGTATTTT. This encodes CASGEMGSRDTQYF.

This clonotype was seen only a few times. V and J are TRBV6-5 and TRBJ2-7; 11 nucleotides line up with TRBD2. J lost 7 bases, V lost 0 bases, and 5 bases had no gene match. Per the germline V gene, CDR1 is MNHEY and CDR2 is SVGAGI. The CDR3 contains 15 residues. CDR3 sequence (DNA): TGTGCCAGCAGTTACTCGGGTAGCGGGAGGGGTGAGCAGTACTTC. This sequence encodes CASSYSGSGRGEQYF.

The chain recombines TRBV12-3 or TRBV12-4 with TRBJ2-1; D remains ambiguous. The CDR3 is 15 amino acids. V shed 6 bases and J shed 0 bases, with 12 bases lying between them. The CDR3 DNA sequence: TGTGCCAGCAGCTCCCACGCCAGCTCCTACAATGAGCAGTTCTTC. It specifies CASSSHASSYNEQFF.

This clonotype was seen a few times. V and J are TRBV5-6 and TRBJ2-3, with D perhaps TRBD2 (6 bases). Germline CDR1 and CDR2: SGHDT and YYEEEE. V lost 1 base, J lost 0 bases, and 12 bases lay in between. The CDR3 is 16 amino acids. The CDR3 region is CASSLWLSGSTDTQYF. The CDR3 nucleotides are TGTGCCAGCAGCTTGTGGCTTAGCGGTAGCACAGATACGCAGTATTTT.

This clonotype was counted at least ten times. The V and J genes are TRBV30 and TRBJ2-3; 11 bases line up with TRBD2. The CDR3 is 16 amino acids. CDR1 is GTSNPN, CDR2 SVGIG, per germline (reference sequence). The J segment lost 0 bases and the V segment lost 4 bases, leaving 6 bases of the junction unmatched. The chain's CDR3 is CAWTEGTSGSTDTQYF. CDR3 nucleotide sequence: TGTGCCTGGACCGAGGGGACTAGCGGAAGCACAGATACGCAGTATTTT.

This clonotype was observed many times. The genes are TRBV11-2 and TRBJ2-7, with 7 nucleotides matching TRBD1. J was trimmed by 0 bases and V by 5 bases; bases with no gene match: 7. The CDR3 loop spans 15 amino acids. CDR1 and CDR2 (germline): SGHAT, FQNNGV. This CDR3 is CASSTPRDSSYEQYF. As DNA, the CDR3 is TGTGCCAGCAGCACCCCTCGGGACAGCTCCTACGAGCAGTACTTC.